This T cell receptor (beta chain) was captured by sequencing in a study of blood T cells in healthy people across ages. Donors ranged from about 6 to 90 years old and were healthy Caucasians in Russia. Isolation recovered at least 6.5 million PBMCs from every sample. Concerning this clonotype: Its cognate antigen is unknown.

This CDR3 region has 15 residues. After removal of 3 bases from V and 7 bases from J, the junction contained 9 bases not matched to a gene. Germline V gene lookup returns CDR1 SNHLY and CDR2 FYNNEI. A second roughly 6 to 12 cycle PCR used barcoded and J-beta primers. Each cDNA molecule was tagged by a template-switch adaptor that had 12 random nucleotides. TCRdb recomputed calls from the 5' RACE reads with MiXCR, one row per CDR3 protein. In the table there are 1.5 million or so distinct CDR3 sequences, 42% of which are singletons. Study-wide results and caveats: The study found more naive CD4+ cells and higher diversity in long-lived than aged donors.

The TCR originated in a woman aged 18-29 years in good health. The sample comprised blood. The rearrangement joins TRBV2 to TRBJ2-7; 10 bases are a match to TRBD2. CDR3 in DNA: TGTGCCAGCAGTGACCCTAGCGGGGGATACAATGAGCAGTACTTC. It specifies CASSDPSGGYNEQYF. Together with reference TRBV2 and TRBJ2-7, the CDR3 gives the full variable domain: EPEVTQTPSHQVTQMGQEVILRCVPISNHLYFYWYRQILGQKVEFLVSFYNNEISEKSEIFDDQFSVERPDGSNFTLKIRSTKLEDSAMYFCASSDPSGGYNEQYFGPGTRLTVT.